The 25 T cell receptor beta chains listed next were all sequenced from one sample in a study of blood T cell repertoires in COVID-19. Clones were sequenced by immunoSEQ multiplex PCR, and TCRdb holds only the in-frame ones, with some missing. This table has 200,000 to 250,000 clones, about nine tenths appearing once. The sample consisted of peripheral blood. The receptor set was obtained from a young man with COVID-19, enrolled during active disease.

This chain connects TRBV27 to TRBJ2-1; no definite D call. Looked up from germline, CDR1 is MNHEY and CDR2 is SMNVEV (reference sequence). This CDR3 is built from 14 residues. Trimming took off 1 base at V and 12 bases at J, with 16 bases between the two ends. The DNA for the CDR3 is TGTGCCAGCAGTTTATTCGATAATTTGGCCACGCAGTTCTTC. Its translation: CASSLFDNLATQFF.

The chain links TRBV3-1 (or the pseudogene TRBV3-2) to TRBJ1-2, with unresolved D. CDR1 and CDR2 (germline): LGHDT, YNNKEL (reference sequence). The CDR3 has 15 residues. Trimming took 0 bases from V and 6 from J, leaving 14 bases between them. The CDR3 sequence: CASSQDLMAGDGYTF. The CDR3 bases are TGTGCCAGCAGCCAAGATCTCATGGCAGGCGATGGCTACACCTTC.

In this sample, this clone turned up many times. This chain joins TRBV18 and TRBJ1-5; the D gene is possibly TRBD1 (5 bases). This CDR3 contains 18 residues. Looked up from germline, CDR1 is KGHSH and CDR2 is LQKENI. The ends were cut back, 6 bases at V and 0 bases at J, with 21 bases in the middle. The CDR3 nucleotides read TGTGCCAGCTCGGCGGGACCGCGAGAAATATATAGCAATCAGCCCCAGCATTTT. As protein: CASSAGPREIYSNQPQHF. Combining the CDR3 with reference TRBV18 and TRBJ1-5 gives the whole variable domain NAGVMQNPRHLVRRRGQEARLRCSPMKGHSHVYWYRQLPEEGLKFMVYLQKENIIDESGMPKERFSAEFPKEGPSILRIQQVVRGDSAAYFCASSAGPREIYSNQPQHFGDGTRLSIL.

The CDR3 nucleotides are TGCGCCAGCAGCTTGAGAGGTGGGGCGACTAATGAAAAACTGTTTTTT. Residues: CASSLRGGATNEKLFF. The chain joins TRBV5-1 to TRBJ1-4; TRBD1 might be the D (5 bases). CDR3 length: 16 amino acids. Trimming removed 1 base at V and 2 bases at J, with 12 bases between. Germline values: CDR1 SGHRS, CDR2 YFSETQ.

This chain uses TRBV27 with TRBJ2-3; 9 positions agree with TRBD2. The CDR3 consists of 15 residues. CDR1 and CDR2 from the germline V gene are MNHEY and SMNVEV (reference sequence). V shed 7 bases and J 6 bases; nucleotides not matched to a gene: 11. CDR3 protein: CASTKTSGFIDTQYF. The CDR3 DNA follows: TGTGCCAGCACTAAGACTAGCGGATTCATCGATACGCAGTATTTT.

The rearrangement joins TRBV25-1 to TRBJ2-5; TRBD2 aligns across 10 bases. In germline, CDR1 is MGHDK, CDR2 SYGVNS. CDR3 length: 17 residues. V shed 6 bases and J 2 bases; nucleotides not matched to a gene: 12. The CDR3 is CASRERGGPMEQETQYF. As DNA, the CDR3 is TGTGCCAGCAGAGAGCGGGGGGGCCCGATGGAACAAGAGACCCAGTACTTC.

The chain couples TRBV7-9 to TRBJ1-1, with 9 positions matching TRBD1. Looked up from germline, CDR1 is SEHNR and CDR2 is FQNEAQ (reference sequence). CDR3 length equals 13 residues. The V gene end was trimmed by 5 bases and the J gene end by 12 bases; junction bases not matched to a gene: 10. The CDR3 reads CASSPQNRGRTFF. In DNA form, the CDR3 reads TGTGCCAGCAGCCCTCAAAACAGGGGGCGGACTTTCTTT.

Here the CDR3 DNA reads TGTGCCACCCGACCGGGGAACACTGAAGCTTTCTTT. Amino acids: CATRPGNTEAFF. The chain is built from TRBV10-3 and TRBJ1-1, with D unresolved. CDR1 ENHRY and CDR2 SYGVKD come from the germline V gene. Trimming left V 10 bases short and J 1 base short, with 10 bases between. This CDR3 is 12 amino acids long.

The CDR3 DNA follows: TGTGCCAGCAGCTTGGAGGGTTTGCGGGGCGGTGGTGATACGCAGTATTTT. Encoded protein: CASSLEGLRGGGDTQYF. The rearrangement joins TRBV5-5 to TRBJ2-3; tentatively, D is TRBD2 (6 bases). This CDR3 spans 17 amino acids. Trimming shortened V by 0 bases and J by 6 bases, and 20 bases separated the two germline ends. Germline CDR1 SGHKS, CDR2 YYEKEE (reference sequence).

The chain recombines TRBV24-1 with TRBJ2-3; D may be TRBD2 (7 bases). The CDR3 extends over 15 amino acids. V was shortened by 10 bases and J by 3 bases, with 19 bases between the two germline ends. Germline-derived CDR1 and CDR2 are KGHDR and SFDVKD. CDR3: CATPSGAGGTDTQYF. The CDR3, as DNA: TGTGCCACTCCCTCGGGGGCCGGGGGGACAGATACGCAGTATTTT.

The DNA of the CDR3 is TGTGCTAGTGGTACCCTAGGTGGGACTAGCGGGAGGATCACGAACACCGGGGAGCTGTTTTTT. It specifies CASGTLGGTSGRITNTGELFF. The chain is built from TRBV12-5 and TRBJ2-2; 15 bases line up with TRBD2. The CDR3 contains 21 residues. Trimming at V came to 5 bases and at J to 0 bases, leaving 13 bases not matched to a gene. CDR1 and CDR2 from the germline V gene are LGHNT and FRNRAP.

The V and J genes are TRBV25-1 and TRBJ1-1, with D possibly matching TRBD1 (6 bases). The germline V and J ends were trimmed by 5 bases and 2 bases, with 9 bases remaining between them. The CDR3 runs to 13 residues. The germline CDR1 and CDR2 sequences are MGHDK and SYGVNS. In DNA, the CDR3 is TGTGCCAGCAGTAACAGGGCTAACACTGAAGCTTTCTTT. This codes for CASSNRANTEAFF.

This rearrangement joins TRBV7-7 to TRBJ2-3; D uncertain. Trimming stripped 4 bases from V and 4 bases from J, with 9 bases between. The CDR3 extends over 13 amino acids. CDR1 and CDR2 (germline): SSHAT, FNYEAQ (reference sequence). CDR3 in amino acids: CASSSFLADTQYF. CDR3 sequence (DNA): TGTGCCAGCAGCTCATTCCTAGCAGATACGCAGTATTTT.

The chain has TRBV3-1 (or the pseudogene TRBV3-2) and TRBJ2-1; D is possibly TRBD2 (5 bases). The CDR3 loop spans 16 amino acids. The ends were cut back, 0 bases at V and 6 bases at J, with 15 bases in the middle. Germline V gene lookup returns CDR1 LGHDT and CDR2 YNNKEL (reference sequence). CDR3 region: CASSQDLVSGFNEQFF. For the CDR3, the DNA is TGTGCCAGCAGCCAAGATCTTGTCAGCGGTTTCAATGAGCAGTTCTTC.

The CDR3 nucleotides read TGTGCCAGCAGCTTGGAGACAGGGCGAGGTTCACCCCTCCACTTT. This codes for CASSLETGRGSPLHF. The genes are TRBV5-4 and TRBJ1-6, with 7 bases that match TRBD1. With V trimmed by 0 bases and J by 9 bases, 6 bases remained unmatched. The CDR3 runs 15 residues. In germline, CDR1 is SGHNT, CDR2 YYREEE (reference sequence).

The genes are TRBV2 and TRBJ2-1; tentatively, D is TRBD1 (6 bases). Germline V gene data show CDR1 as SNHLY and CDR2 as FYNNEI. The CDR3 length is 15 residues. V shed 5 bases and J shed 0 bases, with 11 bases lying between them. CDR3 nucleotide sequence: TGTGCCAGCAGTTACAGGGAAAGCTCCTACAATGAGCAGTTCTTC. Residues: CASSYRESSYNEQFF.

The chain is built from TRBV5-1 and TRBJ1-2; TRBD1 matches at 9 bases. Germline CDR1 is SGHRS and CDR2 is YFSETQ. The CDR3 contains 15 residues. V lost 4 bases and J lost 4; bases outside the gene matches: 8. This CDR3 reads CASSPDRGDGYGYTF. The CDR3 DNA follows: TGCGCCAGCAGCCCAGACAGGGGGGATGGCTATGGCTACACCTTC.

The gene calls are TRBV11-2 and TRBJ2-1; tentative D call: TRBD1 (6 bases). The CDR3 is 15 amino acids. Between the trimmed V and J ends, which lost 5 bases and 0 bases, there was a span of 11 bases. Looked up from germline, CDR1 is SGHAT and CDR2 is FQNNGV. CDR3 sequence reads: CASSVGGSSYNEQFF. The CDR3 DNA reads as TGTGCCAGCAGCGTTGGGGGCAGCTCCTACAATGAGCAGTTCTTC. Using reference TRBV11-2 and TRBJ2-1 for the parts outside the CDR3, the full variable domain is EAGVAQSPRYKIIEKRQSVAFWCNPISGHATLYWYQQILGQGPKLLIQFQNNGVVDDSQLPKDRFSAERLKGVDSTLKIQPAKLEDSAVYLCASSVGGSSYNEQFFGPGTRLTVL.

The V gene is TRBV3-1 (or the pseudogene TRBV3-2), the J gene TRBJ2-5; possible D gene TRBD1, 5 bases. V was clipped by 7 bases and J by 4 bases, with 10 bases between them. The CDR3 contains 12 residues. CDR1 and CDR2 (germline): LGHDT, YNNKEL (reference sequence). CDR3 in amino acids: CASTRQGETQYF. The CDR3 region has the DNA TGTGCCAGCACCCGCCAGGGAGAGACCCAGTACTTC.

The V gene is TRBV5-1, the J gene TRBJ2-5; TRBD2 matches 10 bases. Per the germline V gene, CDR1 is SGHRS and CDR2 is YFSETQ. This CDR3 region has 16 residues. The J segment lost 5 bases and the V segment lost 4 bases, leaving 11 bases of the junction unmatched. CDR3: CASSRRASGGKETQYF. The CDR3 DNA is TGCGCCAGCAGCCGGAGAGCTAGCGGGGGAAAGGAGACCCAGTACTTC.

The V call is TRBV5-4, the J call TRBJ2-1, with 7 bases matching TRBD1. This CDR3 has 16 amino acids. The germline V gene has CDR1 SGHNT and CDR2 YYREEE (reference sequence). With V trimmed by 0 bases and J by 7 bases, 10 bases remained unmatched. This CDR3 is CASSLGNRGGMNEQFF. The CDR3 DNA reads as TGTGCCAGCAGCTTGGGGAACAGGGGTGGCATGAATGAGCAGTTCTTC.

V usage is TRBV7-3 and J usage is TRBJ2-2, with 8 bases identical to TRBD1. Trimming removed 6 bases from V and 4 bases from J; junction bases left unmatched: 7. The CDR3 sequence is 15 residues long. Germline-derived CDR1 and CDR2 are SGHTA and FQGTGA. The CDR3 DNA reads TGTGCCAGCAGTTACCAGGGGGCGGGCACCGGGGAGCTGTTTTTT. It yields the protein CASSYQGAGTGELFF.

With regard to this clone: An end of the junction does not agree with germline; a read error may underlie this. The chain joins TRBV7-9 to TRBJ2-3; 9 positions match TRBD1. The CDR3 covers 12 residues. Germline assignment: CDR1 SEHNR and CDR2 FQNEAQ (reference sequence). CDR3 region: CASSLWDRAQNF. The CDR3 DNA follows: TGTGCCAGCAGCTTGTGGGACAGGGCACAGAATTTT.

The chain uses TRBV4-2 and TRBJ2-1, with 8 bases identical to TRBD2. V dropped 0 bases and J dropped 4; count of bases not matched to a gene: 8. CDR3 length: 17 residues. From germline, CDR1 is LGHNA and CDR2 YNFKEQ. The CDR3 sequence: CASSQDGPAGEYNEQFF. In DNA form, the CDR3 reads TGTGCCAGCAGCCAAGATGGACCAGCGGGGGAATACAATGAGCAGTTCTTC.

The V gene is TRBV6-2 or TRBV6-3, the J gene TRBJ2-1; 11 bases map to TRBD2. V lost 6 bases and J lost 4; bases outside the gene matches: 8. CDR1 and CDR2 from the germline V gene are MNHEY and SVGEGT. The CDR3 is 16 residues long. CDR3 protein: CASSGLAGGRYNEQFF. In DNA form, the CDR3 reads TGTGCCAGCAGCGGATTAGCGGGGGGGCGATACAATGAGCAGTTCTTC.